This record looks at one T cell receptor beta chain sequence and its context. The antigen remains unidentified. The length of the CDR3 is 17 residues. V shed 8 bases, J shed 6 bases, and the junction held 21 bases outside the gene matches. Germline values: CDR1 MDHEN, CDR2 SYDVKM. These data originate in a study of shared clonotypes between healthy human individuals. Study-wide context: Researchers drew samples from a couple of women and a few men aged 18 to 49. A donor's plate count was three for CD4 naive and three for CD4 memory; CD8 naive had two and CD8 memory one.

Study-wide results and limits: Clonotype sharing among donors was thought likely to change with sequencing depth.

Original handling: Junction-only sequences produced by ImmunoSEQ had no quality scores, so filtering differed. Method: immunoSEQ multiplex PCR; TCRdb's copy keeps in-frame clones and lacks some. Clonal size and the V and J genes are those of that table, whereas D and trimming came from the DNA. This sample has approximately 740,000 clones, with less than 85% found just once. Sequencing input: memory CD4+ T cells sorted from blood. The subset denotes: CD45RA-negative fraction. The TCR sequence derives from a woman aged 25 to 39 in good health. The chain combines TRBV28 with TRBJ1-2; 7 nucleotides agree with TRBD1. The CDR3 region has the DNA TGTGCCAGCGTAGGCCACAGGGGAGACACCCGCTATAATGGCTACACCTTC. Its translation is CASVGHRGDTRYNGYTF.